This T cell receptor beta chain was profiled in a study of tumor-infiltrating lymphocytes in glioblastoma multiforme (dated by TCRdb to 2016 to 2017). Background for the entire study: To find out whether intratumoral genomic heterogeneity fosters TIL diversity, the study jointly investigated somatic mutations, TIL diversity and immune response activity.

This clonotype has a count of ten or more. This clone's antigen is unknown. The record has no base qualities; no much larger clone is one base away. TCRB libraries were built from RNA via three nested multiplex PCR rounds using a modified ARM-PCR protocol with multiple V-beta primers and a C-beta primer. TCRB-specific cDNA was synthesized from about 0.5 ug total RNA with ProtoScript II Reverse Transcriptase and a C-beta primer. The description of the TCRB libraries did not mention any unique molecular identifiers. In the third PCR, barcodes and adapters were added over about 25 cycles with Deep VentR (exo-) polymerase, and the 250-500 bp bands were then gel purified. An Illumina HiSeq 2500 generating 250 bp paired-end reads was used to sequence the TCRB libraries. The paper's processing steps were these. The reads were cleaned with Trimmomatic, merged with FLASH and assigned V, D and J segments with MiGEC before being analyzed in VDJtools. The Shannon-Wiener diversity index, calculated using VDJtools, was used to quantify repertoire diversity. TCRdb reprocessed the public reads (quality trimming at Q25 with fastp, clone calling with MiXCR) and kept in-frame beta chains. Records with the same CDR3 protein are collapsed into one entry carrying the most frequent genes and DNA. These V and J calls originate from TCRdb's pipeline instead of the authors' own analysis. The sample data list some 32,000 distinct CDR3 sequences, and 61% of these were observed just once. Around a third of the sample belongs to the ten largest clones.

What the research found in general, with its limitations: Generalizability is limited because the TCR and somatic mutation analysis included only one glioblastoma patient. The authors noted that sorting T cells into functional subsets, which was not done in the study, would be a future improvement. Clone frequencies may be distorted by RNA-based TCR sequencing because unequal numbers of TCR transcripts are carried by T cells.

The AllPrep DNA/RNA mini kit was used to purify genomic DNA and total RNA at the same time from each of the ten or so tumor samples. Every RNA sample had an RNA integrity number above 6.5 and an OD 260/280 ratio above 1.9. The CDR3 has 22 amino acids, counting the end cysteine and phenylalanine. Left in the record is the CDR3 DNA by itself, 66 bases read in frame from the first base. V and J are trimmed by 5 bases and 1 base, and the gene matches miss 19 bases of the junction. The chain links TRBV12-3 or TRBV12-4 with TRBJ2-6; TRBD2 lines up with 11 middle nucleotides. This TCR was sampled from a male donor with glioblastoma. The sequenced sample consisted of brain tumor tissue. The CDR3 protein: CASSHRPAFTSGSSSGANVLTF. The bases are TGTGCCAGCAGTCACCGGCCTGCCTTTACTAGCGGGAGCAGTTCTGGGGCCAACGTCCTGACTTTC.